The 16 T cell receptor beta chains below all came from one sample that was sequenced in a study of T cells in women clearing cervical HPV infection. TCRdb's table, derived via immunoSEQ multiplex PCR, lists solely in-frame clones and lacks some. This repertoire comprises about 23,000 clones; its ten largest clones make up under 10%. Sequencing was carried out using blood buffy coat. These receptor sequences come from a woman aged 18 to 75 with a cervical HPV16 infection that either progressed to CIN3+ or cleared (not recorded which).

For this clone: The CDR3 end lies 3 residues beyond the end of the read and is filled in from the germline J gene. This chain uses TRBV4-2 with TRBJ1-1; 9 bases map to TRBD1. This CDR3 region has 16 residues. The V gene's germline CDR1 is LGHNA and CDR2 YNFKEQ. V was pared by 1 base and J by 4 bases, with 7 bases of the junction left unmatched. The CDR3 spells CASSQARTGVGTEAFF. The sequenced CDR3 bases are TGTGCCAGCAGCCAAGCGAGGACAGGGGTGGGCACTGAA.

Details on this clone: The read halts 3 residues ahead of the CDR3 end, with the missing end drawn from the germline J gene. V and J are TRBV4-1 and TRBJ2-3; D is perhaps TRBD1 (5 bases). The CDR3 is 15 residues long. Germline CDR1 and CDR2: MGHRA and YSYEKL. The germline V and J ends were trimmed by 3 bases and 4 bases, with 14 bases remaining between them. CDR3 protein: CASSQLQGDADTQYF. The CDR3 DNA, read in part, is TGCGCCAGCAGCCAGCTTCAGGGTGATGCAGATACG.

In the case of this clone: Read coverage stops 3 residues before the CDR3 terminus; the germline J gene supplies the remainder. This chain uses TRBV6-2 or TRBV6-3 with TRBJ1-2; 8 bases are a match to TRBD1. The CDR3 has 14 residues. Unmatched junction bases numbered 6, after V lost 5 bases and J lost 4 bases. Germline V gene lookup returns CDR1 MNHEY and CDR2 SVGEGT. The CDR3 loop reads CASSLDGQGYGYTF. Incomplete CDR3 DNA: TGTGCCAGCAGTCTTGACGGACAGGGCTATGGC.

Note on this clone: The read finishes 3 residues shy of the CDR3 end, and the germline J gene is used to complete it. V and J are TRBV5-1 and TRBJ2-2; 8 bases are a match to TRBD2. Germline CDR1 reads SGHRS; CDR2 reads YFSETQ. The CDR3 has 17 amino acids. The junction had 10 bases not matched to a gene; V was cut back by 0 bases and J by 6 bases. The CDR3 bases that were read are TGCGCCAGCAGCTTGGGCTTGGCGGGAGGAGTTTCCGGGGAG. Protein sequence: CASSLGLAGGVSGE. The CDR3 reads in full as CASSLGLAGGVSGELFF.

A word on this clone: The DNA ends 3 residues before the CDR3 does, and the rest of the CDR3 is filled in from the germline J gene. The chain uses TRBV27 and TRBJ2-1; perhaps TRBD2 as D (6 bases). The CDR3 length is 13 residues. V was shortened by 4 bases and J by 9 bases, with 13 bases between the two germline ends. Germline CDR1 and CDR2: MNHEY and SMNVEV (reference sequence). The CDR3: CASSWTLSGEQFF. The sequenced part of the CDR3 DNA is TGTGCCAGCAGTTGGACTCTTAGCGGTGAG.

The DNA read from the CDR3 is TGTGCCAGCAGCTTCGGACAGGTGAACACCGGGGAG. Residues: CASSFGQVNTGE. From start to end, the CDR3 is CASSFGQVNTGELFF. The chain has TRBV7-8 and TRBJ2-2, with 7 bases lining up with TRBD1. From the germline J gene comes the end of the CDR3, since the read stops 3 residues before it. The germline CDR1 and CDR2 sequences are SGHVS and FQNEAQ. Trimming removed 3 bases from V and 1 base from J; junction bases left unmatched: 2. This CDR3 has 15 residues.

As concerns this clone: The DNA ends 3 residues before the CDR3 does, and the rest of the CDR3 is filled in from the germline J gene. V is TRBV7-3 and J is TRBJ1-2; D is uncertain. The CDR3 sequence is 17 residues long. From germline, CDR1 is SGHTA and CDR2 FQGTGA. The covered CDR3 bases are TGTGCCAGCAGCTCCCGACCTAGTAGTGGAATCCCAGATACC. Translating gives CASSSRPSSGIPDT. The whole CDR3 protein reads CASSSRPSSGIPDTYTF.

Regarding this clone: The DNA ends 3 residues before the CDR3 does, and the rest of the CDR3 is filled in from the germline J gene. This rearrangement joins TRBV6-2 or TRBV6-3 to TRBJ1-2; unclear D gene. Germline lookup yields CDR1 MNHEY and CDR2 SVGEGT. The CDR3 contains 12 residues. Trimming shortened V by 1 base and J by 4 bases, and 4 bases separated the two germline ends. The covered CDR3 bases are TGTGCCAGCAGTTACTTCTCCTATGGC. Its translation is CASSYFSYG. The entire CDR3 is CASSYFSYGYTF.

As to this clone: The CDR3 goes on 3 residues after the read ends, and that part is filled in from the germline J gene. The genes are TRBV29-1 and TRBJ2-1; 12 bases match TRBD2. Germline values: CDR1 SQVTM, CDR2 ANQGSEA. Germline trimming cut 8 bases from V and 6 bases from J; bases unmatched to any gene: 17. The CDR3 runs to 17 residues. The CDR3 DNA, read in part, is TGCAGCCTACTTGGGCTAGCGGGAGGGTCTGGTCGCAATGAG. Encoded protein: CSLLGLAGGSGRNE. The full CDR3 protein reads CSLLGLAGGSGRNEQFF.

As concerns this clone: With the read ending 3 residues before the CDR3 end, the germline J gene is used to fill in that end. The chain carries TRBV5-4 and TRBJ1-1; 8 nucleotides align to TRBD1. The CDR3 is made up of 16 amino acids. V shed 0 bases and J 4 bases; nucleotides not matched to a gene: 8. Germline CDR1 SGHNT, CDR2 YYREEE (reference sequence). The CDR3 bases that were read are TGTGCCAGCAGCTTGGCCCCTAGAGGACAGGGCACTGAA. Protein sequence: CASSLAPRGQGTE. The complete CDR3 protein is CASSLAPRGQGTEAFF.

Regarding this clone: The read stops 3 residues short of the end of the CDR3; the missing end is completed from the germline J gene. The chain uses TRBV5-1 and TRBJ2-1; 10 nucleotides agree with TRBD2. Germline values: CDR1 SGHRS, CDR2 YFSETQ. The junction had 10 bases not matched to a gene; V was cut back by 5 bases and J by 5 bases. This CDR3 has 16 amino acids. This chain's CDR3 is CASRVSSGSFNNEQFF. Incomplete CDR3 DNA: TGCGCCAGCAGGGTGTCTAGCGGGAGTTTCAACAATGAG.

On this clone: Germline is not matched at one junction end, which may reflect a read error. The read falls 3 residues short of the CDR3 end, and the missing part is taken from the germline J gene. The rearrangement uses TRBV4-2 and TRBJ1-6; D gene unclear. Germline CDR1 and CDR2: LGHNA and YNFKEQ. The CDR3 runs 14 residues. CDR3: CASSQDQRNSPLHF. Incomplete CDR3 DNA: TGCGCCAGCAGCCAAGACCAGCGTAATTCACCC.

On this clone: Coverage ceases 3 residues before the CDR3 finishes, and the germline J gene fills in the end. The rearrangement links TRBV29-1 to TRBJ2-2; 8 nucleotides agree with TRBD1. With 5 bases clipped from V and 6 bases from J, the junction kept 5 bases outside the gene matches. CDR3 length equals 13 residues. CDR1 and CDR2 from the germline V gene are SQVTM and ANQGSEA. Incomplete CDR3 DNA: TGCAGCGTTCTCCAGGGGGCTGCCGGGGAG. This translates into CSVLQGAAGE. Given in full, the CDR3 is CSVLQGAAGELFF.

A note on this clone: The read ends 3 residues before the CDR3 terminus; that terminus is restored from the germline J gene. This sequence joins TRBV5-1 and TRBJ2-7, with D uncertain. V was cut by 0 bases and J by 0 bases, with 10 bases left in between. This CDR3 contains 15 residues. Per germline, CDR1 SGHRS and CDR2 YFSETQ. The CDR3 sequence: CASSLVIGSSYEQYF. CDR3 DNA (partial): TGCGCCAGCAGCTTGGTAATTGGTAGCTCCTACGAG.

Details on this clone: The read terminates 3 residues ahead of where the CDR3 ends, so the germline J gene completes it. J is TRBJ1-1 and V is TRBV7-2; no firm D call. This CDR3 is built from 13 residues. Trimming left V 1 base short and J 1 base short, with 4 bases between. Per the germline V gene, CDR1 is SGHTA and CDR2 is FQGNSA. The CDR3 spells CASSLDRNTEAFF. The CDR3 bases that were read are TGTGCCAGCAGCTTAGACAGGAACACTGAA.

A word on this clone: The read terminates 3 residues before the CDR3 end, so the remaining end is supplied by the germline J gene. The rearrangement links TRBV7-8 to TRBJ2-2, with 7 positions matching TRBD1. Looked up from germline, CDR1 is SGHVS and CDR2 is FQNEAQ. The CDR3 has 16 residues. Losses at the gene ends were 5 bases for V and 5 bases for J; bases not matched to a gene: 11. The CDR3 bases that were read are TGTGCCAGCAGCCTTCGGACAGGTGGGAAAACCGGGGAG. Translating it yields CASSLRTGGKTGE. The whole CDR3 region reads CASSLRTGGKTGELFF.